The subject of this entry is one T cell receptor (beta chain). This entry belongs to a study of shared clonotypes between healthy human individuals. In the authors' workflow: In the immunoSEQ data, sequences were junction-only and lacked quality scores, so filtering differed. Clones were read by immunoSEQ multiplex PCR, and TCRdb kept only the in-frame ones, dropping some. D and trimming come from the DNA, and the V and J calls and clone size come from that table. The repertoire consists of 2.3 million or so clones, with approximately 95% occurring once and the leading ten covering roughly 0.36%. The material sequenced was naive CD4+ T cells from PBMCs. Indicated subset: CD45RA+ positively selected. The TCR sequence derives from a man aged 18 to 29 in good health. Some clones in this sample may be carry-over from other donors' samples.

This CDR3 reads CASTPQGQQDIQYF. In DNA, the CDR3 is TGTGCCAGCACCCCGCAGGGACAGCAAGACATTCAGTACTTC. The chain carries TRBV7-9 and TRBJ2-4; 7 nucleotides align to TRBD1. CDR1 is SEHNR, CDR2 FQNEAQ, per germline (reference sequence). Trimming removed 7 bases from V and 8 bases from J; junction bases left unmatched: 11. The CDR3 is 14 amino acids.